A single sample is the source of the 29 T cell receptor beta chains below, sequenced in a study of cytomegalovirus exposure and HLA in healthy donors. The PCR had 60 Vbeta and 13 Jbeta primers. The repertoire was sequenced with immunoSEQ multiplex PCR; TCRdb's copy has only in-frame clones and lacks some. The table records 150,000 to 200,000 clones, approximately 78% of them present only once. Sequenced: PBMCs. These TCRs come from a woman aged 18 to 35 in good health and CMV-seronegative.

The chain carries TRBV9 and TRBJ2-2; D is possibly TRBD1 (6 bases). Germline CDR1 reads SGDLS; CDR2 reads YYNGEE. Trimming cost V 4 bases and J 0 bases, with 13 bases left between them. CDR3 length: 16 amino acids. The CDR3, as DNA: TGTGCCAGCAGCCCTCGGACAGACTCGAACACCGGGGAGCTGTTTTTT. It specifies CASSPRTDSNTGELFF.

This chain connects TRBV7-8 to TRBJ1-3; no clear D gene. From germline, CDR1 is SGHVS and CDR2 FQNEAQ. V lost 4 bases to trimming and J lost 0 bases, with 16 bases between them. The CDR3 consists of 17 residues. The CDR3, as DNA: TGTGCCAGCAGCTACGGGCCGCCGGGAATCTCTGGAAACACCATATATTTT. Translating gives CASSYGPPGISGNTIYF.

This clone has only one observation. V usage is TRBV25-1 and J usage is TRBJ2-1; D possibly corresponds to TRBD2 (5 bases). Germline V gene sequence: CDR1 MGHDK, CDR2 SYGVNS. CDR3 size: 16 residues. Trimming cost V 3 bases and J 0 bases, with 12 bases left between them. The CDR3 loop reads CASSEQRRSSYNEQFF. The CDR3 DNA reads TGTGCCAGCAGTGAGCAACGGAGGAGCTCCTACAATGAGCAGTTCTTC.

The J gene is TRBJ1-5, the V gene TRBV4-3; the D gene is possibly TRBD1 (6 bases). The CDR3 sequence is 15 residues long. CDR1 is LGHNA and CDR2 is YSLEER in the germline V gene. V lost 0 bases to trimming and J lost 7 bases, with 13 bases between them. CDR3 region: CASSQDGGNWQPQHF. As DNA, the CDR3 is TGCGCCAGCAGCCAAGATGGGGGCAACTGGCAGCCCCAGCATTTT.

This clone was counted between two and nine times. V and J are TRBV28 and TRBJ1-2; D might be TRBD1 (5 bases). V was pared by 2 bases and J by 6 bases, with 13 bases between. In germline, CDR1 is MDHEN, CDR2 SYDVKM. The CDR3 length is 14 residues. The CDR3: CASSLVLRVDGYTF. For the CDR3, the DNA is TGTGCCAGCAGTTTAGTTCTCAGGGTGGATGGCTACACCTTC.

This sequence joins TRBV25-1 and TRBJ1-4, with D uncertain. Germline lookup yields CDR1 MGHDK and CDR2 SYGVNS. Trimming removed 5 bases from V and 4 bases from J, with 11 bases in between. CDR3 length: 14 residues. Here the CDR3 DNA reads TGTGCCAGCAGTAATAATCAGGATAATGAAAAACTGTTTTTT. Translating gives CASSNNQDNEKLFF.

The V gene is TRBV29-1, the J gene TRBJ1-2; D gene uncertain. CDR1 is SQVTM and CDR2 is ANQGSEA in the germline V gene. The CDR3 totals 12 residues. Trimming cost V 7 bases and J 1 base, with 10 bases left between them. The CDR3 reads CSAEDGNYGYTF. DNA of the CDR3: TGCAGCGCGGAGGACGGTAACTATGGCTACACCTTC.

The J gene is TRBJ1-5, the V gene TRBV27; D unresolved. Germline CDR1 reads MNHEY; CDR2 reads SMNVEV (reference sequence). The CDR3 loop spans 13 amino acids. Trimming left V 6 bases short and J 7 bases short, with 13 bases between. CDR3 bases: TGTGCCAGCAGCCACGGGGAAGGCCAGCCCCAGCATTTT. Its protein is CASSHGEGQPQHF.

A note on this clone: Other DNA sequences from this sample encode an identical CDR3 as well. The chain recombines TRBV28 with TRBJ2-5, with unresolved D. The CDR3 runs to 15 residues. CDR1 MDHEN and CDR2 SYDVKM come from the germline V gene. Between the trimmed V and J ends, which lost 2 bases and 1 base, there was a span of 11 bases. In DNA form, the CDR3 reads TGTGCCAGCAGTTTACCGCGCGGTTTCCAAGAGACCCAGTACTTC. Translated, it gives CASSLPRGFQETQYF. Full variable domain (outside the CDR3, taken from reference TRBV28 and TRBJ2-5): DVKVTQSSRYLVKRTGEKVFLECVQDMDHENMFWYRQDPGLGLRLIYFSYDVKMKEKGDIPEGYSVSREKKERFSLILESASTNQTSMYLCASSLPRGFQETQYFGPGTRLLVL.

V is TRBV19 and J is TRBJ2-1; TRBD2 aligns across 7 bases. Per germline, CDR1 LNHDA and CDR2 SQIVND (reference sequence). V was clipped by 4 bases and J by 8 bases; unmatched bases: 20. There are 18 residues in the CDR3. CDR3 DNA: TGTGCCAGTAGTACGAATACTTTTTGGGGGGAGGGCCGGTATGAGCAGTTCTTC. Encoded protein: CASSTNTFWGEGRYEQFF.

V gene TRBV18 combines with J gene TRBJ2-7, with 9 bases fitting TRBD2. The CDR3 contains 14 residues. The V gene's germline CDR1 is KGHSH and CDR2 LQKENI. V shed 1 base, J shed 11 bases, and the junction held 9 bases outside the gene matches. In DNA, the CDR3 is TGTGCCAGCTCACCACAGGTGGCGGGAGGGCCAGAGTACTTC. Translation gives CASSPQVAGGPEYF.

The V gene is TRBV28, the J gene TRBJ1-2; 7 nucleotides align to TRBD1. The germline V gene has CDR1 MDHEN and CDR2 SYDVKM. The junction had 10 bases not matched to a gene; V was cut back by 7 bases and J by 14 bases. The CDR3 has 11 residues. The CDR3 DNA reads TGTGCCAGCACTAGGGGGCCGTATAAAACCTTC. Amino acid sequence: CASTRGPYKTF.

The CDR3 sequence: CASSQAGGTDTQYF. As DNA, the CDR3 is TGCGCCAGCAGCCAAGCGGGAGGCACAGATACGCAGTATTTT. The rearrangement uses TRBV5-1 and TRBJ2-3; 8 bases are a match to TRBD2. The CDR3 has 14 residues. Germline-derived CDR1 and CDR2 are SGHRS and YFSETQ. Unmatched junction bases numbered 2, after V lost 4 bases and J lost 1 base.

The J gene is TRBJ2-1, the V gene TRBV6-1; D unclear. CDR3 length: 13 amino acids. V was cut by 9 bases and J by 0 bases, with 9 bases left in between. Looked up from germline, CDR1 is MNHNS and CDR2 is SASEGT. CDR3 DNA: TGTGCCAGTGCTAGGAACTCCTACAATGAGCAGTTCTTC. As protein: CASARNSYNEQFF.

This sequence joins TRBV6-1 and TRBJ2-5, with TRBD2 identical over 7 bases. The J call is in doubt because the DNA end fits TRBJ2-7 better. Per germline, CDR1 MNHNS and CDR2 SASEGT. CDR3 length: 14 amino acids. The CDR3 spells CAITSGRDYYEQYF. The CDR3 DNA reads TGTGCCATCACGAGTGGGAGGGATTACTACGAGCAGTACTTC.

This clone has more than one count but fewer than ten. CDR3 nucleotide sequence: TGTGCCAGCTCACGCCTTCCGCAGACAGGGGTGAACACTGAAGCTTTCTTT. Encoded protein: CASSRLPQTGVNTEAFF. The chain combines TRBV18 with TRBJ1-1; 8 nucleotides line up with TRBD1. There are 17 residues in the CDR3. The germline CDR1 and CDR2 sequences are KGHSH and LQKENI. After removal of 4 bases from V and 0 bases from J, the junction contained 10 bases not matched to a gene. The variable domain in full, completed from reference TRBV18 and TRBJ1-1, reads NAGVMQNPRHLVRRRGQEARLRCSPMKGHSHVYWYRQLPEEGLKFMVYLQKENIIDESGMPKERFSAEFPKEGPSILRIQQVVRGDSAAYFCASSRLPQTGVNTEAFFGQGTRLTVV.

This chain connects TRBV5-1 to TRBJ2-1; perhaps TRBD1 as D (7 bases). CDR3 length: 15 amino acids. The V gene's germline CDR1 is SGHRS and CDR2 YFSETQ. The V end lost 5 bases, the J end lost 10 bases, and 22 bases lay between the germline ends. CDR3 DNA sequence: TGCGCCAGCAGAAAGCAAGTGCAGGGGGGAGGCGAGCAGTTCTTC. This translates into CASRKQVQGGGEQFF.

This clone was detected only a few times. The chain carries TRBV2 and TRBJ1-1; TRBD1 matches 9 bases. CDR1 is SNHLY and CDR2 is FYNNEI in the germline V gene. V shed 4 bases and J 4 bases; nucleotides not matched to a gene: 4. The CDR3 is 14 residues long. The CDR3 region is CASSAGQGITEAFF. CDR3 nucleotides: TGTGCCAGCAGTGCCGGACAGGGGATCACTGAAGCTTTCTTT.

The chain employs TRBV6-6 and TRBJ2-1; 8 bases fit TRBD2. This CDR3 region has 15 residues. CDR1 MNHNY and CDR2 SVGAGI come from the germline V gene (reference sequence). J lost 8 bases, V lost 6 bases, and 12 bases had no gene match. This CDR3 reads CASRDLGTSSDEQFF. The CDR3 bases are TGTGCCAGCAGGGACCTTGGGACTAGTTCAGATGAGCAGTTCTTC.

The rearrangement uses TRBV7-2 and TRBJ1-1, with D unresolved. Germline V gives CDR1 SGHTA, CDR2 FQGNSA. The CDR3 is 15 amino acids. V was trimmed by 1 base and J by 4 bases, leaving 13 bases between them. The CDR3 nucleotides read TGTGCCAGCAGCTTAGTAGTGGGTTCAGGCACTGAAGCTTTCTTT. Translated, it gives CASSLVVGSGTEAFF.

The chain uses TRBV6-9 and TRBJ2-7; TRBD2 matches 9 bases. The CDR3 runs 15 residues. Germline V gives CDR1 MNHGY, CDR2 SVAAGI. Unmatched junction bases numbered 14, after V lost 7 bases and J lost 7 bases. The CDR3: CASIFVSGGLGEQYF. The DNA for the CDR3 is TGTGCCAGCATCTTCGTAAGCGGGGGGTTGGGGGAGCAGTACTTC.

The rearrangement uses TRBV27 and TRBJ1-2; 8 nucleotides agree with TRBD1. The CDR3 consists of 13 residues. CDR1 MNHEY and CDR2 SMNVEV come from the germline V gene (reference sequence). The V and J ends lost 3 bases and 3 bases, in that order; junction bases with no gene match: 0. DNA of the CDR3: TGTGCCAGCAGTTTGGACAGGGACTATGGCTACACCTTC. Translating it yields CASSLDRDYGYTF.

The chain joins TRBV5-3 to TRBJ1-3, with no clear D. TRBV5-3 is placed among ORFs of uncertain function. This CDR3 has 16 amino acids. V lost 0 bases to trimming and J lost 0 bases, with 10 bases between them. CDR3 residues: CARSLEAGLSGNTIYF. For the CDR3, the DNA is TGTGCCAGAAGCTTGGAGGCAGGCCTCTCTGGAAACACCATATATTTT.

V is TRBV2 and J is TRBJ1-6; 8 nucleotides agree with TRBD1. The germline CDR1 and CDR2 sequences are SNHLY and FYNNEI. Trimming cost V 3 bases and J 6 bases; bases outside gene matches: 4. CDR3 size: 15 residues. This CDR3 reads CASSDPGGFNSPLHF. CDR3 sequence (DNA): TGTGCCAGCAGTGATCCAGGGGGCTTTAATTCACCCCTCCACTTT.

The genes are TRBV29-1 and TRBJ2-1, with TRBD2 identical over 13 bases. CDR1 and CDR2 (germline): SQVTM, ANQGSEA. After removal of 4 bases from V and 8 bases from J, the junction contained 8 bases not matched to a gene. This CDR3 contains 15 residues. The CDR3 here is CSVVGTSGTRHEQFF. In DNA form, the CDR3 reads TGCAGCGTTGTCGGGACTAGCGGGACACGGCATGAGCAGTTCTTC.

The chain uses TRBV6-6 and TRBJ2-7; perhaps TRBD1 as D (6 bases). Trimming left V 2 bases short and J 4 bases short, with 12 bases between. Looked up from germline, CDR1 is MNHNY and CDR2 is SVGAGI (reference sequence). This CDR3 is 14 amino acids long. CDR3 loop: CASSYKGQVYEQYF. The CDR3 DNA reads as TGTGCCAGCAGTTACAAGGGACAAGTGTACGAGCAGTACTTC.

J is TRBJ2-7 and V is TRBV2, with 11 bases aligning to TRBD2. The V and J ends lost 5 bases and 6 bases, in that order; junction bases with no gene match: 9. Germline-derived CDR1 and CDR2 are SNHLY and FYNNEI. The CDR3 has 15 residues. CDR3 sequence reads: CASSTPTSGESEQYF. The DNA of the CDR3 is TGTGCCAGCAGTACCCCGACTAGCGGGGAAAGCGAGCAGTACTTC.

The chain couples TRBV27 to TRBJ2-7, with D uncertain. Trimming took off 4 bases at V and 7 bases at J, with 11 bases between the two ends. The CDR3 extends over 12 amino acids. From germline, CDR1 is MNHEY and CDR2 SMNVEV (reference sequence). The CDR3 DNA follows: TGTGCCAGCAGTTCCCTTACGGAGGAGCAGTACTTC. It translates to CASSSLTEEQYF.

Only a few counts were recorded for this clone. The chain employs TRBV7-3 and TRBJ2-7; 12 positions agree with TRBD2. V lost 5 bases, J lost 7 bases, and 15 bases stayed unmatched. The germline gives CDR1 SGHTA, CDR2 FQGTGA. The CDR3 sequence is 17 residues long. The DNA for the CDR3 is TGTGCCAGCAGCCCACACCGAGCGGGGCTAGCGGGAGGGGAGCAGTACTTC. Its protein product is CASSPHRAGLAGGEQYF.